The 19 T cell receptor beta chains reported below all come from one sample, sequenced in a study of blood T cell repertoires in COVID-19. The repertoire was sequenced with immunoSEQ multiplex PCR; TCRdb's copy has only in-frame clones and lacks some. The sample shows about 150,000 clones, 85% to 95% of them seen only once. Specimen: peripheral blood. All receptors derive from a man aged 50 to 59 with acute or convalescent COVID-19.

This chain links TRBV2 with TRBJ1-5; perhaps TRBD1 as D (5 bases). The CDR3 extends over 15 amino acids. Germline V gene sequence: CDR1 SNHLY, CDR2 FYNNEI. The ends were cut back, 6 bases at V and 0 bases at J, with 12 bases in the middle. This CDR3 is CASRERQGSNQPQHF. The CDR3 DNA follows: TGTGCCAGCAGAGAACGCCAGGGTAGCAATCAGCCCCAGCATTTT.

This rearrangement joins TRBV20-1 to TRBJ2-2, with D possibly TRBD2 on 5 matching bases. Deletions cut 3 bases from V and 5 bases from J, with 10 bases between. Germline V CDR1 and CDR2: DFQATT, SNEGSKA (reference sequence). This CDR3 is 13 amino acids long. The CDR3 region has the DNA TGCAGTGCTAGTCTAGCCGGAACCGGGGAGCTGTTTTTT. Translated, it gives CSASLAGTGELFF.

The chain employs TRBV3-1 (or the pseudogene TRBV3-2) and TRBJ2-7, with 8 bases matching TRBD1. Trimming took 1 base from V and 4 from J; bases not matched to a gene: 6. This CDR3 spans 15 amino acids. Looked up from germline, CDR1 is LGHDT and CDR2 is YNNKEL (reference sequence). The CDR3 protein is CASSQARDRRYEQYF. The CDR3 DNA follows: TGTGCCAGCAGCCAAGCCCGGGACAGGCGATACGAGCAGTACTTC.

The rearrangement links TRBV29-1 to TRBJ2-5, with D possibly TRBD2 on 5 matching bases. Deletions cut 3 bases from V and 3 bases from J, with 8 bases between. The CDR3 is 12 residues long. Germline loops: CDR1 SQVTM, CDR2 ANQGSEA. CDR3 sequence (DNA): TGCAGCGTTGACGTGCGGGAAGAGACCCAGTACTTC. This encodes CSVDVREETQYF.

The genes are TRBV19 and TRBJ2-1; 8 bases agree with TRBD2. V dropped 1 base and J dropped 6; count of bases not matched to a gene: 5. Germline assignment: CDR1 LNHDA and CDR2 SQIVND (reference sequence). The CDR3 is 15 residues long. The CDR3, as DNA: TGTGCCAGTAGTATAGGGCGGGGGGCTCTCAATGAGCAGTTCTTC. This gives the protein CASSIGRGALNEQFF.

This clone appeared once. CDR3 sequence: CASSLVSAPDYTQYF. CDR3 sequence (DNA): TGTGCCAGCAGCTTAGTAAGCGCCCCAGACTATACGCAGTATTTT. The chain has TRBV7-9 and TRBJ2-3; D gene uncertain. This CDR3 contains 15 residues. Germline assignment: CDR1 SEHNR and CDR2 FQNEAQ (reference sequence). V was shortened by 1 base and J by 7 bases, with 15 bases between the two germline ends.

The rearrangement uses TRBV7-9 and TRBJ1-5; TRBD1 might be the D (6 bases). Germline V gene data show CDR1 as SEHNR and CDR2 as FQNEAQ (reference sequence). This CDR3 region has 15 residues. V lost 5 bases and J 1 base, leaving 12 bases between the germline ends. The CDR3 DNA reads TGTGCCAGCAGCGACAGGTTAGGCAGCAATCAGCCCCAGCATTTT. Translating gives CASSDRLGSNQPQHF.

Notes on this clone: The same CDR3 can be traced to other DNA sequences in this sample. The chain couples TRBV5-1 to TRBJ2-1; 10 nucleotides align to TRBD1. The CDR3 is made up of 16 amino acids. Germline V gives CDR1 SGHRS, CDR2 YFSETQ. V shed 0 bases, J shed 3 bases, and the junction held 3 bases outside the gene matches. This chain's CDR3 is CASSLGQGASYNEQFF. Written as DNA, the CDR3 is TGCGCCAGCAGCTTGGGACAGGGGGCTAGCTACAATGAGCAGTTCTTC. Drawing the rest from reference TRBV5-1 and TRBJ2-1, the complete variable domain is KAGVTQTPRYLIKTRGQQVTLSCSPISGHRSVSWYQQTPGQGLQFLFEYFSETQRNKGNFPGRFSGRQFSNSRSEMNVSTLELGDSALYLCASSLGQGASYNEQFFGPGTRLTVL.

The chain uses TRBV6-5 and TRBJ1-1; TRBD1 is a possible D gene (5 bases). Per germline, CDR1 MNHEY and CDR2 SVGAGI. This CDR3 has 14 amino acids. With 7 bases removed from V and 2 bases from J, the gap between germline ends came to 14 bases. Written as DNA, the CDR3 is TGTGCCAGCAAATCCCCAGGGTCAAACACTGAAGCTTTCTTT. Amino acid sequence: CASKSPGSNTEAFF.

V and J are TRBV7-2 and TRBJ2-1; TRBD2 matches 7 bases. V trimming: 2 bases; J trimming: 5 bases; junction bases outside the gene matches: 3. The germline gives CDR1 SGHTA, CDR2 FQGNSA. CDR3 length: 14 amino acids. This CDR3 reads CASSLSSGDNEQFF. CDR3 nucleotide sequence: TGTGCCAGCAGCTTATCGAGCGGGGACAATGAGCAGTTCTTC.

V usage is TRBV19 and J usage is TRBJ2-2; no firm D call. CDR1 is LNHDA and CDR2 is SQIVND in the germline V gene (reference sequence). The CDR3 contains 13 residues. Trimming shortened V by 6 bases and J by 4 bases, and 9 bases separated the two germline ends. CDR3 protein: CASRGRGTGELFF. DNA for the CDR3: TGTGCCAGTAGGGGTAGAGGCACCGGGGAGCTGTTTTTT.

The chain combines TRBV18 with TRBJ1-4, with D possibly TRBD1 on 6 matching bases. The V end lost 1 base, the J end lost 0 bases, and 12 bases lay between the germline ends. CDR1 is KGHSH and CDR2 is LQKENI in the germline V gene. The CDR3 runs 17 residues. CDR3 in DNA: TGTGCCAGCTCACCACAGGGGGATCCATCAACTAATGAAAAACTGTTTTTT. The encoded protein is CASSPQGDPSTNEKLFF.

The chain links TRBV6-5 to TRBJ2-5, with a possible D match to TRBD1 (5 bases). Germline V gene data show CDR1 as MNHEY and CDR2 as SVGAGI. Trimming removed 6 bases at V and 2 bases at J, with 10 bases between. CDR3 length equals 13 residues. The CDR3 DNA is TGTGCCAGCAGGACCAGACAGCAAGAGACCCAGTACTTC. Protein: CASRTRQQETQYF.

V and J are TRBV7-8 and TRBJ2-2; 8 bases match TRBD1. Germline V gives CDR1 SGHVS, CDR2 FQNEAQ. J lost 5 bases, V lost 2 bases, and 7 bases had no gene match. The CDR3 spans 16 residues. The CDR3 here is CASSLPRTGRTGELFF. The CDR3, as DNA: TGTGCCAGCAGCTTACCCCGGACAGGGAGGACCGGGGAGCTGTTTTTT.

V gene TRBV5-4 combines with J gene TRBJ1-2, with 7 positions matching TRBD1. The trim removed 5 bases at V and 8 bases at J, leaving 12 bases unmatched. There are 14 residues in the CDR3. Germline V gives CDR1 SGHNT, CDR2 YYREEE (reference sequence). CDR3 protein: CASRQTGSRKGYTF. CDR3 coding DNA: TGTGCCAGCAGGCAGACAGGGAGTAGGAAGGGCTACACCTTC.

The chain links TRBV19 to TRBJ2-3, with TRBD2 matching 11 bases. Germline values: CDR1 LNHDA, CDR2 SQIVND (reference sequence). The CDR3 loop spans 13 amino acids. The V segment lost 6 bases and the J segment 8 bases; nucleotides outside the gene matches: 4. The CDR3 protein is CASRLAGVGTQYF. The CDR3 DNA reads TGTGCCAGTAGACTAGCGGGAGTGGGTACGCAGTATTTT.

This clone was observed a single time. V gene TRBV10-3 combines with J gene TRBJ1-6; no clear D. CDR3 length: 13 residues. CDR1 and CDR2 from the germline V gene are ENHRY and SYGVKD. The V and J ends lost 6 bases and 5 bases respectively, with 8 bases between them. DNA for the CDR3: TGTGCCATCAGGGCCGGAGATAATTCACCCCTCCACTTT. This codes for CAIRAGDNSPLHF.

V usage is TRBV27 and J usage is TRBJ2-7; weak D call: TRBD1 (6 bases). Germline CDR1 and CDR2: MNHEY and SMNVEV (reference sequence). The V and J ends lost 5 bases and 5 bases respectively, with 13 bases between them. This CDR3 spans 13 amino acids. CDR3 loop: CASSPTDRDEQYF. In DNA, the CDR3 is TGTGCCAGCAGTCCGACGGACAGAGACGAGCAGTACTTC.

The chain is built from TRBV6-5 and TRBJ1-4; 8 bases align to TRBD1. Per the germline V gene, CDR1 is MNHEY and CDR2 is SVGAGI. This CDR3 has 14 amino acids. The J segment lost 8 bases and the V segment lost 7 bases, leaving 9 bases of the junction unmatched. The CDR3: CASTGGRGREKLFF. In nucleotides, the CDR3 is TGTGCCAGCACAGGGGGCAGGGGGCGCGAAAAACTGTTTTTT.